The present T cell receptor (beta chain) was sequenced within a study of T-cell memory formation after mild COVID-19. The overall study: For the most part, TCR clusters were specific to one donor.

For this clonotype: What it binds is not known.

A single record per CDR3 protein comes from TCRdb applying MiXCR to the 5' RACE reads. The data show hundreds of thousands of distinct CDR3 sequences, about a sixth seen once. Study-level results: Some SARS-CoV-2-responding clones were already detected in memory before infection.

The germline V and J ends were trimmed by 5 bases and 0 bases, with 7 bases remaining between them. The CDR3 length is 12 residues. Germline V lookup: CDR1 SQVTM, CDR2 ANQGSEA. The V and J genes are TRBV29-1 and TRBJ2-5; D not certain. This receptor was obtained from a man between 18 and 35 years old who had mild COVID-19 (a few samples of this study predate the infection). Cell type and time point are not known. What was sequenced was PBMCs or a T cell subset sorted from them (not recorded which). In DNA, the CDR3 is TGCAGCGTTCGACCGTACCAAGAGACCCAGTACTTC. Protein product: CSVRPYQETQYF.